This T cell receptor beta chain was recovered during a study of Ad26.COV2.S vaccination and SARS-CoV-2 variants. Assay: immunoSEQ multiplex PCR; the TCRdb copy retains only in-frame clones and omits some. The sample consists of some 340,000 clones, around 84% of them appearing once. This CDR3 is 14 amino acids long. The V gene's germline CDR1 is GTSNPN and CDR2 SVGIG (reference sequence). The V and J ends lost 0 bases and 5 bases respectively, with 14 bases between them. Sample treatment: some 20 received Ad26.COV2.S at low or high dose, single or two shots; 5 received placebo; per-sample allocation not given. Samples came from day 63 after the first vaccine or placebo injection.

The origin of this receptor is a person aged 18 to 65 who received the Ad26.COV2.S COVID-19 vaccine or a placebo. The sequencing here drew on peripheral blood, taken in a trial of Ad26.COV2.S vaccine versus placebo. The chain is built from TRBV30 and TRBJ2-7, with D perhaps being TRBD1 or TRBD2 (5 bases each). CDR3 loop: CAWSVAGTPNEQYF. CDR3 sequence (DNA): TGTGCCTGGAGTGTTGCCGGGACCCCTAACGAGCAGTACTTC.